This T cell receptor beta chain derives from a study of CD8 T cells in ankylosing spondylitis. TCRdb fed the 5' RACE reads into MiXCR, producing one record per CDR3 protein. The sample records about 130,000 distinct CDR3 sequences, 5.5% to 7.5% being singletons. In this sample, this clonotype turned up many times. The antigen is undetermined. General observations from the study: As reported, disease-linked clones showed significant enrichment in matched ankylosing spondylitis synovial fluid. Clones linked to the disease showed a CD8+ phenotype. They occurred at relatively low frequencies in peripheral blood.

The CDR3 has 14 amino acids. Trimming cost V 0 bases and J 7 bases; bases outside gene matches: 2. The germline V gene has CDR1 SEHNR and CDR2 FQNEAQ (reference sequence). This sequence originates from a female donor with ankylosing spondylitis or in good health (not recorded which). The sequenced material came from blood, either unsorted or a sorted T cell fraction (not recorded which). This chain uses TRBV7-9 with TRBJ1-4; 7 positions agree with TRBD1. CDR3: CASSLAQGSEKLFF. The CDR3 DNA reads as TGTGCCAGCAGCTTAGCACAGGGGAGTGAAAAACTGTTTTTT.